Below, 17 T cell receptor beta chains from the same sample are listed, as sequenced in a study of post-analysis software for immune sequencing data. General study points: Patients used a few TRBV segments, including TRBV5-6, TRBV5-1 and TRBV20-1, more often than controls.

Antigens of these TCRs are unknown. Unique molecular identifiers were present in the TCR beta cDNA libraries. TCRdb independently ran MiXCR on the PCR reads; one entry per CDR3 protein. The sample shows approximately 730,000 distinct CDR3 sequences, about half of them seen only once. The material sequenced was blood. Source of these receptors: a girl aged 5-17 years with multiple sclerosis.

Regarding this clonotype: Since a much larger clone is just one base distant, this may be a read error. The chain couples TRBV20-1 to TRBJ2-5; TRBD2 aligns across 7 bases. The J call may be incorrect, as the DNA end agrees better with TRBJ2-7. The length of the CDR3 is 14 residues. Germline V gives CDR1 DFQATT, CDR2 SNEGSKA (reference sequence). The CDR3 DNA is TGCAGTGCAACGGGAGGCCACAAACCTTACGAGCAGTACTTC. This codes for CSATGGHKPYEQYF.

The chain combines TRBV6-6 with TRBJ2-1; D is ambiguous. The CDR3 is 16 residues long. Germline V lookup: CDR1 MNHNY, CDR2 SVGAGI (reference sequence). V lost 8 bases, J lost 0 bases, and 17 bases lay in between. CDR3 protein: CASAPPGRNSYNEQFF. The CDR3 DNA follows: TGTGCCAGCGCTCCCCCCGGACGGAACTCCTACAATGAGCAGTTCTTC.

This rearrangement joins TRBV7-2 to TRBJ2-1, with 9 bases lining up with TRBD2. The CDR3 sequence is 20 residues long. Trimming at V came to 3 bases and at J to 5 bases, leaving 20 bases not matched to a gene. Germline V gives CDR1 SGHTA, CDR2 FQGNSA. The CDR3 protein is CASSFPVGGEAGGPNNEQFF. The CDR3 nucleotides are TGTGCCAGCAGCTTCCCTGTGGGGGGCGAAGCGGGAGGACCGAACAATGAGCAGTTCTTC.

This clonotype was seen more than once but under ten times. V usage is TRBV25-1 and J usage is TRBJ2-7, with D maybe TRBD1 (6 bases). The V end was cut by 7 bases, the J end by 4 bases, with 14 bases between. The V gene's germline CDR1 is MGHDK and CDR2 SYGVNS. The CDR3 totals 13 residues. The CDR3 spells CASIPQGKYEQYF. The CDR3 DNA sequence: TGTGCCAGCATTCCTCAGGGGAAATACGAGCAGTACTTC.

The gene calls are TRBV7-2 and TRBJ2-7; TRBD2 is a possible D gene (5 bases). The V gene's germline CDR1 is SGHTA and CDR2 FQGNSA. V lost 5 bases and J lost 7, with 12 bases in between. The CDR3 consists of 12 residues. CDR3 in DNA: TGTGCCAGCAGCCTGCCGGGGTTGGAGCAGTACTTC. The encoded protein is CASSLPGLEQYF.

The genes are TRBV4-1 and TRBJ1-2; tentative D call: TRBD1 (6 bases). Germline-derived CDR1 and CDR2 are MGHRA and YSYEKL. The CDR3 is 18 residues long. V lost 0 bases, J lost 4 bases, and 21 bases lay in between. The CDR3 nucleotides are TGCGCCAGCAGCCAAGAAATGGCAGGGGATGGTATCGGCTATGGCTACACCTTC. Its protein is CASSQEMAGDGIGYGYTF.

This clonotype showed up just once. V is TRBV2 and J is TRBJ2-7, with 8 bases lining up with TRBD1. This CDR3 has 15 residues. Germline trimming cut 1 base from V and 6 bases from J; bases unmatched to any gene: 8. Germline values: CDR1 SNHLY, CDR2 FYNNEI. CDR3 region: CASSEETGALFEQYF. CDR3 nucleotide sequence: TGTGCCAGCAGTGAAGAGACAGGGGCGCTTTTCGAGCAGTACTTC.

The J gene is TRBJ1-1, the V gene TRBV18; D gene ambiguous. V lost 8 bases to trimming and J lost 1 base, with 14 bases between them. CDR3 length equals 14 residues. Germline V gene data show CDR1 as KGHSH and CDR2 as LQKENI. CDR3 nucleotides: TGTGCCAGCAGTACACTCACCCGGAACACTGAAGCTTTCTTT. This translates into CASSTLTRNTEAFF.

The genes are TRBV20-1 and TRBJ2-7; perhaps TRBD1 as D (6 bases). The CDR3 runs 14 residues. The ends were cut back, 3 bases at V and 2 bases at J, with 14 bases in the middle. Germline V gene data show CDR1 as DFQATT and CDR2 as SNEGSKA (reference sequence). CDR3 nucleotide sequence: TGCAGTGCTAGTCCCACAGGGCCCACCTACGAGCAGTACTTC. It translates to CSASPTGPTYEQYF.

This rearrangement joins TRBV6-5 to TRBJ2-3, with D perhaps matching TRBD2 (6 bases). The V gene's germline CDR1 is MNHEY and CDR2 SVGAGI. Trimming stripped 4 bases from V and 2 bases from J, with 19 bases between. The CDR3 covers 17 residues. The DNA of the CDR3 is TGTGCCAGCAGTTTCGCGATTGGCGGGGCACACACAGATACGCAGTATTTT. Translated, it gives CASSFAIGGAHTDTQYF.

In this sample, this clonotype turned up many times. The chain recombines TRBV28 with TRBJ2-7; D unresolved. CDR1 and CDR2 from the germline V gene are MDHEN and SYDVKM. With 6 bases removed from V and 3 bases from J, the gap between germline ends came to 6 bases. This CDR3 spans 11 amino acids. CDR3 in amino acids: CASSFDYEQYF. The DNA for the CDR3 is TGTGCCAGCAGCTTCGACTACGAGCAGTACTTC.

In its sample, this clonotype was seen once. J is TRBJ1-1 and V is TRBV7-6, with D maybe TRBD1 (5 bases). V lost 4 bases and J lost 1, with 10 bases in between. The CDR3 is 14 amino acids. Germline loops: CDR1 SGHVS, CDR2 FNYEAQ. Here the CDR3 DNA reads TGTGCCAGCAGCTGTCTTCAGGGGAACACTGAAGCTTTCTTT. As protein: CASSCLQGNTEAFF.

The rearrangement links TRBV20-1 to TRBJ1-1, with D tentatively TRBD1 (6 bases). The CDR3 extends over 13 amino acids. Germline lookup yields CDR1 DFQATT and CDR2 SNEGSKA (reference sequence). Deletions cut 7 bases from V and 6 bases from J, with 18 bases between. For the CDR3, the DNA is TGCAGTGTTCACAATCAGGGGTGGGCTGAAGCTTTCTTT. Encoded protein: CSVHNQGWAEAFF.

This clonotype was seen ten or more times. V and J are TRBV10-3 and TRBJ2-5, with 7 positions matching TRBD1. Germline assignment: CDR1 ENHRY and CDR2 SYGVKD. J lost 1 base, V lost 2 bases, and 1 base had no gene match. The CDR3 has 14 amino acids. The CDR3 loop reads CAISEAGGQETQYF. The CDR3 coding sequence is TGTGCCATCAGTGAGGCAGGGGGCCAAGAGACCCAGTACTTC.

This clonotype has just one count. A much larger clone lies a single base off, so this may be a read error. The chain recombines TRBV29-1 with TRBJ2-1; 9 nucleotides align to TRBD1. Germline V CDR1 and CDR2: SQVTM, ANQGSEA. The CDR3 sequence is 13 residues long. In nucleotides, the CDR3 is TGCAGCGTTGAGAAGGGGACAGGGAATGAGCAGGTCTTC. It is translated as CSVEKGTGNEQVF.

CDR3 loop: CASTGGPRDWQETQYF. The CDR3 DNA sequence: TGTGCCAGCACTGGCGGACCCCGGGACTGGCAAGAGACCCAGTACTTC. V usage is TRBV2 and J usage is TRBJ2-5; D may be TRBD2 (6 bases). V was shortened by 7 bases and J by 2 bases, with 20 bases between the two germline ends. There are 16 residues in the CDR3. CDR1 and CDR2 from the germline V gene are SNHLY and FYNNEI.

Only a few counts were recorded for this clonotype. This chain links TRBV12-3 or TRBV12-4 with TRBJ2-5, with 11 bases matching TRBD1. TRBJ2-7 explains the end of the DNA better; the J call may be wrong. This CDR3 contains 13 residues. CDR3: CASRDRGLYEQYF. As DNA, the CDR3 is TGTGCCAGCAGGGACAGGGGGCTTTACGAGCAGTACTTC.